The T cell receptor (beta chain) under discussion was sequenced for a study of metastatic and nonmetastatic thyroid tumors. Looking at the study overall: Repertoire comparisons spanned blood and tumor or nodule tissue from malignant and benign thyroid patients.

No patient had received any treatment before thyroid surgery. This clone showed up many times. The sample has other DNA sequences that encode this CDR3 too. Per the study methods: A papillary thyroid cancer distant-metastasis classifier was built from CDR3 differences across clinicopathological groups. TCRdb re-called the PCR reads via MiXCR. Clone size and V and J calls follow TCRdb, not the original study. Of approximately 21,000 clones listed, 20% are singletons. The CDR3 is 15 amino acids. Per the germline V gene, CDR1 is MNHNS and CDR2 is SASEGT. V lost 4 bases, J lost 4 bases, and 3 bases stayed unmatched.

Material for sequencing was blood. The sequence was collected from a female donor with papillary thyroid cancer or a benign thyroid nodule (not recorded which). Some clones in this sample may be carry-over from other donors' samples. J is TRBJ2-1 and V is TRBV6-1; 11 bases fit TRBD2. The CDR3 here is CASSGGTSGYNEQFF. CDR3 nucleotide sequence: TGTGCCAGCAGTGGCGGGACTAGCGGTTACAATGAGCAGTTCTTC.